Listed here are 3 T cell receptor beta chains from one sample, sequenced in a study of early T cells in non-severe SARS-CoV-2 infection. One entry per CDR3 protein results from TCRdb running MiXCR on the 5' RACE reads. This table has 20,000 to 25,000 distinct CDR3 sequences, approximately 4.5% appearing once. Sequencing was performed on whole blood. The receptor set was obtained from an adult who was a healthcare worker with PCR-confirmed SARS-CoV-2 infection or an uninfected control (not recorded which).

This clonotype was found a few times. The chain uses TRBV6-2 or TRBV6-3 and TRBJ2-7; TRBD1 matches at 11 bases. The germline gives CDR1 MNHEY, CDR2 SVGEGT. This CDR3 is built from 15 residues. The ends lost 8 bases at V and 5 bases at J; junction bases unmatched: 11. In DNA, the CDR3 is TGTGCCAGCTTAAACCCGGGACAGGGGGTTCACGAGCAGTACTTC. This encodes CASLNPGQGVHEQYF.

By proportion, this clonotype is medium-sized. In DNA form, the CDR3 reads TGTGCCAGCAGCCCCCACGGGCGGGGATACAATGAGCAGTTCTTC. Its translation: CASSPHGRGYNEQFF. The rearrangement joins TRBV7-2 to TRBJ2-1; possibly TRBD2 for D (6 bases). With 5 bases removed from V and 4 bases from J, the gap between germline ends came to 15 bases. The CDR3 consists of 15 residues. Germline-derived CDR1 and CDR2 are SGHTA and FQGNSA.

This clonotype was observed at least ten times. The chain joins TRBV30 to TRBJ1-6; 7 bases match TRBD1. With V trimmed by 3 bases and J by 8 bases, 10 bases remained unmatched. Per the germline V gene, CDR1 is GTSNPN and CDR2 is SVGIG (reference sequence). This CDR3 spans 15 amino acids. The CDR3: CAWSLPGQWDSPLHF. CDR3 sequence (DNA): TGTGCCTGGAGCCTACCGGGACAGTGGGATTCACCCCTCCACTTT.